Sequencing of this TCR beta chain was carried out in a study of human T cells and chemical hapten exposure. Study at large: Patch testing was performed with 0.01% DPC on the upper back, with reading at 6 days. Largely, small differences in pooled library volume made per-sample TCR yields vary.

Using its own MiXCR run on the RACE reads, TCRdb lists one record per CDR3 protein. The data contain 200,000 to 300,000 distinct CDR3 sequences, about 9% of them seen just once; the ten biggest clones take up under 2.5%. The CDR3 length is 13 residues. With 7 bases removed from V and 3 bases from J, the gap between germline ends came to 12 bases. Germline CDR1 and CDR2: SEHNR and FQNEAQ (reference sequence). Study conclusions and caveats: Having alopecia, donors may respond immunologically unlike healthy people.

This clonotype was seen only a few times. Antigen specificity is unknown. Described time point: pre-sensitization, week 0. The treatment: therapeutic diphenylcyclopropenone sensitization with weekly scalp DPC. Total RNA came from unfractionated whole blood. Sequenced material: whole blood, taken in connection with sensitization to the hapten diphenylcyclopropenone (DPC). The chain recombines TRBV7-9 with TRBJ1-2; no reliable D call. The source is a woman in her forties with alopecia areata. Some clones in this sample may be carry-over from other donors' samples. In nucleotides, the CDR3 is TGTGCCAGCAACACGGACCGCGACTATGGCTACACCTTC. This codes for CASNTDRDYGYTF. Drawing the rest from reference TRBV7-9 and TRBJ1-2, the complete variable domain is DTGVSQNPRHKITKRGQNVTFRCDPISEHNRLYWYRQTLGQGPEFLTYFQNEAQLEKSRLLSDRFSAERPKGSFSTLEIQRTEQGDSAMYLCASNTDRDYGYTFGSGTRLTVV.